The 27 T cell receptor beta chains below come from one sample, sequenced in a study of control samples from healthy donors and cancer patients (dated by TCRdb to about 2020). The library relied on the immunoSEQ multiplex PCR assay. TCRdb stores this immuneACCESS table with in-frame sequences only. Part of the clones is absent; in the studies checked, under half of the shortfall reflects unresolved V genes, and no reason is known for the rest. This sample has 100,000 or so clones in its table, and approximately 80% of those were observed once. About 11% of the sample is held by the ten biggest clonotypes. Sequencing was carried out using blood. Receptors originate from a woman younger than 45 in good health.

The chain has TRBV30 and TRBJ1-4; D is perhaps TRBD1 (5 bases). There are 13 residues in the CDR3. CDR1 is GTSNPN and CDR2 is SVGIG in the germline V gene (reference sequence). The V gene lost 0 bases and the J gene lost 9 bases, with 11 bases spanning the gap. CDR3 residues: CAWSVRDGQKLFF. The CDR3 bases are TGTGCCTGGAGTGTCCGGGACGGCCAAAAACTGTTTTTT. Full variable domain (remainder filled in from reference TRBV30 and TRBJ1-4): SQTIHQWPATLVQPVGSPLSLECTVEGTSNPNLYWYRQAAGRGLQLLFYSVGIGQISSEVPQNLSASRPQDRQFILSSKKLLLSDSGFYLCAWSVRDGQKLFFGSGTQLSVL.

This clone was seen just once. J is TRBJ2-5 and V is TRBV2, with 14 bases identical to TRBD2. The CDR3 runs to 17 residues. Germline values: CDR1 SNHLY, CDR2 FYNNEI. V shed 0 bases and J 4 bases; nucleotides not matched to a gene: 4. The CDR3 region is CASSEARLAGGPETQYF. In nucleotides, the CDR3 is TGTGCCAGCAGTGAAGCGCGACTAGCGGGGGGGCCAGAGACCCAGTACTTC.

This chain links TRBV6-1 with TRBJ1-3; maybe TRBD1 (5 bases). The V gene's germline CDR1 is MNHNS and CDR2 SASEGT. The CDR3 is 16 residues long. Trimming cost V 4 bases and J 0 bases, with 13 bases left between them. The CDR3 here is CASSGGKRLSGNTIYF. The CDR3, as DNA: TGTGCCAGCAGTGGGGGGAAACGGCTCTCTGGAAACACCATATATTTT.

The chain has TRBV19 and TRBJ2-2; D not resolved. Per the germline V gene, CDR1 is LNHDA and CDR2 is SQIVND (reference sequence). This CDR3 is built from 15 residues. V shed 3 bases and J shed 1 base, with 9 bases lying between them. CDR3 nucleotide sequence: TGTGCCAGTAGTATCTTCGGCAGGAACACCGGGGAGCTGTTTTTT. Residues: CASSIFGRNTGELFF.

The J gene is TRBJ2-1, the V gene TRBV5-6; 8 nucleotides line up with TRBD1. CDR1 is SGHDT, CDR2 YYEEEE, per germline. Trimming at V came to 1 base and at J to 2 bases, leaving 11 bases not matched to a gene. The CDR3 length is 18 residues. CDR3 sequence: CASSLRTGTLATYNEQFF. The CDR3 DNA follows: TGTGCCAGCAGCTTGAGGACAGGGACCCTTGCTACCTACAATGAGCAGTTCTTC.

The rearrangement joins TRBV10-3 to TRBJ2-7; TRBD1 or TRBD2 may be the D gene (5 bases each). CDR1 and CDR2 from the germline V gene are ENHRY and SYGVKD. The CDR3 sequence is 14 residues long. Trimming stripped 7 bases from V and 5 bases from J, with 18 bases between. The CDR3 nucleotides are TGTGCCATCATGGGGACCCTAGAGGCCCACGAGCAGTACTTC. Its translation: CAIMGTLEAHEQYF.

The rearrangement joins TRBV7-2 to TRBJ1-2; D ambiguous. CDR1 is SGHTA, CDR2 FQGNSA, per germline. Trimming removed 1 base at V and 0 bases at J, with 3 bases between. The CDR3 covers 13 residues. CDR3 nucleotides: TGTGCCAGCAGCTTAGGCCCTAACTATGGCTACACCTTC. It translates to CASSLGPNYGYTF.

The rearrangement uses TRBV5-6 and TRBJ1-5; D perhaps matches TRBD1 (5 bases). The CDR3 is 18 residues long. V lost 4 bases, J lost 6 bases, and 26 bases lay in between. Per germline, CDR1 SGHDT and CDR2 YYEEEE. The CDR3 reads CASSRRGGGLDSGQPQHF. CDR3 in DNA: TGTGCCAGCAGCCGACGTGGTGGGGGGTTGGATTCGGGTCAGCCCCAGCATTTT.

The J gene is TRBJ2-2, the V gene TRBV12-3 or TRBV12-4; unclear D gene. The CDR3 length is 12 residues. V was clipped by 3 bases and J by 3 bases, with 2 bases between them. The CDR3 is CASSFYTGELFF. CDR3 bases: TGTGCCAGCAGTTTCTACACCGGGGAGCTGTTTTTT.

This chain uses TRBV19 with TRBJ1-5; the match to TRBD1 covers 9 bases. With 5 bases clipped from V and 6 bases from J, the junction kept 8 bases outside the gene matches. The CDR3 runs 15 residues. Looked up from germline, CDR1 is LNHDA and CDR2 is SQIVND (reference sequence). The CDR3 nucleotides are TGTGCCAGTAGTTCGCGGACAGGGGTAGGTCAGCCCCAGCATTTT. This sequence encodes CASSSRTGVGQPQHF.

J is TRBJ2-3 and V is TRBV5-1; D is possibly TRBD2 (6 bases). The V end lost 0 bases, the J end lost 1 base, and 12 bases lay between the germline ends. Germline V gene data show CDR1 as SGHRS and CDR2 as YFSETQ. This CDR3 comprises 16 residues. In nucleotides, the CDR3 is TGCGCCAGCAGCTTGGCCTCGCGGGGCGGCACAGATACGCAGTATTTT. Its translation: CASSLASRGGTDTQYF.

The rearrangement joins TRBV10-3 to TRBJ2-3; D not certain. This CDR3 is built from 10 residues. The germline V gene encodes CDR1 ENHRY and CDR2 SYGVKD. V was pared by 10 bases and J by 3 bases, with 5 bases between. The CDR3 DNA reads as TGTGCCACAAATACAGATACGCAGTATTTT. It translates to CATNTDTQYF.

The CDR3 loop reads CASSEGVREPQHF. CDR3 sequence (DNA): TGTGCCAGCAGTGAGGGGGTTAGAGAGCCCCAGCATTTT. The V and J genes are TRBV2 and TRBJ1-5; D possibly corresponds to TRBD1 (5 bases). V gave up 3 bases and J gave up 8 bases, with 11 bases separating them. Germline V gene data show CDR1 as SNHLY and CDR2 as FYNNEI. CDR3 length: 13 residues.

Worth noting for this clone: This sample includes further DNA sequences coding for the same CDR3. J is TRBJ2-3 and V is TRBV11-3; TRBD2 aligns across 9 bases. Germline loops: CDR1 SGHNT, CDR2 YENEEA. The CDR3 runs to 16 residues. The trim removed 1 base at V and 3 bases at J, leaving 5 bases unmatched. CDR3 loop: CASSLGRGGWTDTQYF. CDR3 coding DNA: TGTGCCAGCAGCTTAGGGCGGGGGGGTTGGACAGATACGCAGTATTTT.

In DNA, the CDR3 is TGTGCCAGCAGTGAAACGGACTTCGGGTCTCGTTCCGAGCAGTACTTC. Translated: CASSETDFGSRSEQYF. This chain uses TRBV2 with TRBJ2-7; D possibly corresponds to TRBD2 (5 bases). The CDR3 consists of 16 residues. Germline lookup yields CDR1 SNHLY and CDR2 FYNNEI. Trimming pared 2 bases from V and 6 bases from J, leaving 20 bases between.

This clone was recorded once. The chain links TRBV29-1 to TRBJ2-7, with D perhaps TRBD1 (6 bases). The CDR3 has 14 residues. Germline V gene lookup returns CDR1 SQVTM and CDR2 ANQGSEA. The ends were cut back, 7 bases at V and 3 bases at J, with 19 bases in the middle. The CDR3 is CSASDSSRGYEQYF. In DNA, the CDR3 is TGCAGCGCATCGGACAGTTCCCGGGGCTACGAGCAGTACTTC.

The CDR3 DNA follows: TGTGCCAGCAAACGGACAGGGGGCACCGGGGAGCTGTTTTTT. This translates into CASKRTGGTGELFF. This chain uses TRBV11-2 with TRBJ2-2; 10 nucleotides agree with TRBD1. V was pared by 7 bases and J by 4 bases, with 3 bases of the junction left unmatched. The CDR3 contains 14 residues. Per germline, CDR1 SGHAT and CDR2 FQNNGV.

The CDR3: CASSHRLGSTDTQYF. CDR3 in DNA: TGTGCCAGCTCGCACCGCCTGGGCAGCACAGATACGCAGTATTTT. This chain uses TRBV18 with TRBJ2-3; no reliable D call. The germline V and J ends were trimmed by 6 bases and 0 bases, with 13 bases remaining between them. The CDR3 is 15 residues long. Per the germline V gene, CDR1 is KGHSH and CDR2 is LQKENI.

The table lists this clone with a count of one. The CDR3 nucleotides are TGCGCCAGCAGCCCTGTCCTAGGGACAGGGCTAGGATCTAAAAATGAGCAGTTCTTC. As protein: CASSPVLGTGLGSKNEQFF. The chain recombines TRBV4-3 with TRBJ2-1; TRBD1 matches at 9 bases. Trimming at V came to 4 bases and at J to 7 bases, leaving 20 bases not matched to a gene. Germline V lookup: CDR1 LGHNA, CDR2 YSLEER. CDR3 length: 19 residues.

This chain links TRBV4-1 with TRBJ2-3; 7 bases align to TRBD1. The ends lost 0 bases at V and 2 bases at J; junction bases unmatched: 14. Per the germline V gene, CDR1 is MGHRA and CDR2 is YSYEKL. The CDR3 spans 19 residues. CDR3 protein: CASSQDLRQGYELTDTQYF. CDR3 bases: TGCGCCAGCAGCCAAGATCTGAGACAGGGATATGAACTCACAGATACGCAGTATTTT.

The chain joins TRBV19 to TRBJ2-7; D may be TRBD2 (6 bases). V was pared by 6 bases and J by 2 bases, with 11 bases between. From germline, CDR1 is LNHDA and CDR2 SQIVND (reference sequence). There are 13 residues in the CDR3. The CDR3 protein is CASRQGGTYEQYF. CDR3 coding DNA: TGTGCCAGTAGGCAGGGAGGAACCTACGAGCAGTACTTC.

V usage is TRBV7-3 and J usage is TRBJ1-1; a weak D match, TRBD1 (6 bases). CDR1 and CDR2 from the germline V gene are SGHTA and FQGTGA. The CDR3 consists of 13 residues. V was trimmed by 5 bases and J by 1 base, leaving 8 bases between them. In DNA, the CDR3 is TGTGCCAGCAGCCCACAGGGGAACACTGAAGCTTTCTTT. Translated: CASSPQGNTEAFF.

The J gene is TRBJ2-2, the V gene TRBV7-9; 14 nucleotides align to TRBD2. CDR3 length: 18 residues. After removal of 5 bases from V and 0 bases from J, the junction contained 5 bases not matched to a gene. Per the germline V gene, CDR1 is SEHNR and CDR2 is FQNEAQ (reference sequence). CDR3 in DNA: TGTGCCAGCAGCCCTGGACTAGCGGGGGGCCCGAACACCGGGGAGCTGTTTTTT. Protein sequence: CASSPGLAGGPNTGELFF.

The chain combines TRBV5-5 with TRBJ1-4; the D is unclear. Germline CDR1 SGHKS, CDR2 YYEKEE (reference sequence). V was clipped by 3 bases and J by 6 bases, with 12 bases between them. The CDR3 length is 14 residues. CDR3: CASSWVEWDEKLFF. The CDR3 DNA reads as TGTGCCAGCAGCTGGGTGGAATGGGATGAAAAACTGTTTTTT. The full variable domain, completed using reference TRBV5-5 and TRBJ1-4, is DAGVTQSPTHLIKTRGQQVTLRCSPISGHKSVSWYQQVLGQGPQFIFQYYEKEERGRGNFPDRFSARQFPNYSSELNVNALLLGDSALYLCASSWVEWDEKLFFGSGTQLSVL.

This chain joins TRBV11-2 and TRBJ1-4, with 9 nucleotides matching TRBD1. After removal of 0 bases from V and 11 bases from J, the junction contained 10 bases not matched to a gene. Per the germline V gene, CDR1 is SGHAT and CDR2 is FQNNGV. The CDR3 has 16 residues. The CDR3 DNA reads TGTGCCAGCAGCTTAGAGGGGACAGGGTATTGGGTCAAACTGTTTTTT. Amino acid sequence: CASSLEGTGYWVKLFF.

The chain is built from TRBV5-1 and TRBJ2-5, with D possibly being TRBD1 (5 bases). V was shortened by 0 bases and J by 4 bases, with 10 bases between the two germline ends. CDR3 length equals 14 residues. Looked up from germline, CDR1 is SGHRS and CDR2 is YFSETQ. The CDR3 DNA reads TGCGCCAGCAGCTTGGTTGTAGGGGTAGAGACCCAGTACTTC. Its protein product is CASSLVVGVETQYF.

For this clone: Other DNA sequences within the sample encode an identical CDR3. V is TRBV30 and J is TRBJ1-2, with D perhaps matching TRBD1 (6 bases). Looked up from germline, CDR1 is GTSNPN and CDR2 is SVGIG (reference sequence). Trimming pared 3 bases from V and 4 bases from J, leaving 12 bases between. This CDR3 contains 13 residues. The CDR3 DNA follows: TGTGCCTGGAGCCCCAGGGGTTCCTATGGCTACACCTTC. It yields the protein CAWSPRGSYGYTF. Full variable domain (remainder filled in from reference TRBV30 and TRBJ1-2): SQTIHQWPATLVQPVGSPLSLECTVEGTSNPNLYWYRQAAGRGLQLLFYSVGIGQISSEVPQNLSASRPQDRQFILSSKKLLLSDSGFYLCAWSPRGSYGYTFGSGTRLTVV.